The 20 T cell receptor beta chains listed next were all sequenced from one sample in a study of blood T cell repertoires in COVID-19. Generated by immunoSEQ multiplex PCR, the TCRdb table keeps only in-frame clones and is missing some. The sample yields just over 250,000 clones, 84% seen once. Sequenced material: PBMCs or T cells enriched from blood (not recorded which). These receptors were taken from a man aged 25 to 45 with acute COVID-19.

This chain uses TRBV28 with TRBJ1-3; D remains ambiguous. Germline V CDR1 and CDR2: MDHEN, SYDVKM. The V gene lost 4 bases and the J gene lost 0 bases, with 10 bases spanning the gap. The CDR3 sequence is 15 residues long. CDR3 DNA sequence: TGTGCCAGCAGTTCACAGCTTGTCTCTGGAAACACCATATATTTT. Amino acids: CASSSQLVSGNTIYF.

The genes are TRBV14 and TRBJ2-7, with D possibly matching TRBD2 (5 bases). Germline CDR1 reads SGHDN; CDR2 reads FVKESK. Trimming shortened V by 4 bases and J by 7 bases, and 11 bases separated the two germline ends. The CDR3 runs 12 residues. This CDR3 is CASSPLSGEQYV. CDR3 DNA: TGTGCCAGCAGCCCCCTAAGCGGTGAGCAGTACGTC.

The rearrangement joins TRBV28 to TRBJ2-7, with 9 bases that match TRBD1. CDR3 length equals 14 residues. Trimming at V came to 5 bases and at J to 3 bases, leaving 5 bases not matched to a gene. Germline CDR1 is MDHEN and CDR2 is SYDVKM. DNA for the CDR3: TGTGCCAGCAGTCCCGGGACAGGGAACTACGAGCAGTACGTC. This gives the protein CASSPGTGNYEQYV.

This chain links TRBV11-3 with TRBJ2-1; maybe TRBD1 (6 bases). The germline gives CDR1 SGHNT, CDR2 YENEEA. The CDR3 sequence is 17 residues long. Trimming cost V 0 bases and J 1 base, with 13 bases left between them. CDR3: CASSLDLGAQSYNEQFF. The CDR3 region has the DNA TGTGCCAGCAGCTTAGATCTGGGGGCCCAGTCCTACAATGAGCAGTTCTTC.

V gene TRBV6-5 combines with J gene TRBJ1-2; D gene ambiguous. The CDR3 consists of 14 residues. CDR1 MNHEY and CDR2 SVGAGI come from the germline V gene. Trimming pared 6 bases from V and 2 bases from J, leaving 13 bases between. CDR3 coding DNA: TGTGCCAGCAGGCTTACCCTAGGCAACTATGGCTACACCTTC. Its protein is CASRLTLGNYGYTF.

The J gene is TRBJ1-2, the V gene TRBV27; D might be TRBD1 (6 bases). V shed 11 bases and J shed 4 bases, with 20 bases lying between them. There are 14 residues in the CDR3. In germline, CDR1 is MNHEY, CDR2 SMNVEV (reference sequence). CDR3 coding DNA: TGTGCCTCCTACCCAACAGGGCAGAGCTATGGCTACACCTTC. Translated: CASYPTGQSYGYTF.

The DNA of the CDR3 is TGTGCCAGCAGCCCGACAACAGGGGGCCGTGAAAAACTGTTTTTT. The encoded protein is CASSPTTGGREKLFF. The chain joins TRBV28 to TRBJ1-4, with 9 positions matching TRBD1. There are 15 residues in the CDR3. Germline CDR1 and CDR2: MDHEN and SYDVKM. The V gene end was trimmed by 6 bases and the J gene end by 7 bases; junction bases not matched to a gene: 9.

The gene calls are TRBV5-8 and TRBJ1-2; 9 bases map to TRBD1. V shed 1 base and J 6 bases; nucleotides not matched to a gene: 4. The germline V gene has CDR1 SGHTS and CDR2 YDEGEE. This CDR3 contains 14 residues. CDR3 region: CASSLYRGLNGYTF. CDR3 nucleotides: TGTGCCAGCAGCTTGTACAGGGGGCTCAATGGCTACACCTTC.

Only one count was recorded for this clone. This rearrangement joins TRBV18 to TRBJ2-2, with D perhaps matching TRBD1 (6 bases). Trimming took 3 bases from V and 5 from J, leaving 13 bases between them. Germline CDR1 KGHSH, CDR2 LQKENI. CDR3 length: 15 residues. CDR3: CASSPQGFWTGELFF. The DNA of the CDR3 is TGTGCCAGCTCACCCCAGGGGTTCTGGACCGGGGAGCTGTTTTTT.

The chain recombines TRBV3-1 (or the pseudogene TRBV3-2) with TRBJ2-3; 8 nucleotides line up with TRBD2. After removal of 0 bases from V and 0 bases from J, the junction contained 20 bases not matched to a gene. The CDR3 covers 22 residues. In germline, CDR1 is LGHDT, CDR2 YNNKEL (reference sequence). The CDR3 region is CASSQDFRAGGTPTKSTDTQYF. In DNA, the CDR3 is TGTGCCAGCAGCCAAGATTTTAGGGCGGGGGGTACACCAACAAAAAGCACAGATACGCAGTATTTT.

This clone has only a few counts. V and J are TRBV2 and TRBJ1-1; D perhaps matches TRBD1 (5 bases). V was pared by 8 bases and J by 0 bases, with 10 bases between. CDR3 length equals 13 residues. The germline gives CDR1 SNHLY, CDR2 FYNNEI. This chain's CDR3 is CASSLGVNTEAFF. Written as DNA, the CDR3 is TGTGCCAGCTCCCTAGGGGTGAACACTGAAGCTTTCTTT.

Comments on this clone: The junction differs from germline at one of its ends, possibly a read error. The rearrangement uses TRBV12-3 or TRBV12-4 and TRBJ2-4; TRBD2 aligns across 11 bases. The CDR3 covers 13 residues. CDR3 nucleotide sequence: TGTGCCAGCAGTCTAGCGGGAGGTAGCATTCAGTACTTC. This sequence encodes CASSLAGGSIQYF.

This chain links TRBV28 with TRBJ1-6; 9 bases agree with TRBD1. CDR1 is MDHEN, CDR2 SYDVKM, per germline. The trim removed 8 bases at V and 6 bases at J, leaving 14 bases unmatched. CDR3 length: 17 residues. CDR3 nucleotides: TGTGCCAGCCAATTCGGGACAGGGCCATGGGTTAATTCACCCCTCCACTTT. It yields the protein CASQFGTGPWVNSPLHF.

The chain uses TRBV2 and TRBJ1-5; 8 nucleotides agree with TRBD1. This CDR3 comprises 13 residues. CDR1 is SNHLY and CDR2 is FYNNEI in the germline V gene. J was trimmed by 5 bases and V by 6 bases; bases with no gene match: 3. The CDR3 here is CASRADRDQPQHF. CDR3 nucleotides: TGTGCCAGCAGGGCGGACAGGGATCAGCCCCAGCATTTT.

Concerning this clone: One junction end does not reproduce the germline sequence, and a read error may be involved. V is TRBV11-2 and J is TRBJ1-2; TRBD1 matches 7 bases. There are 14 residues in the CDR3. Germline V gene lookup returns CDR1 SGHAT and CDR2 FQNNGV. The CDR3 region is CASTLGRGPYGYTF. The CDR3 bases are TGTGCCAGCACCTTAGGGAGGGGGCCCTATGGCTACACCTTC.

This chain joins TRBV11-2 and TRBJ2-1; D ambiguous. With 5 bases removed from V and 9 bases from J, the gap between germline ends came to 14 bases. Germline V gives CDR1 SGHAT, CDR2 FQNNGV. The CDR3 runs to 13 residues. The CDR3 sequence: CASSPTFSSEQFF. The CDR3 region has the DNA TGTGCCAGCAGCCCGACGTTTAGCAGTGAGCAGTTCTTC.

This clone occurred a few times. The chain employs TRBV28 and TRBJ2-7; D is undetermined. Germline CDR1 is MDHEN and CDR2 is SYDVKM. V was clipped by 8 bases and J by 2 bases, with 13 bases between them. The CDR3 loop spans 13 amino acids. The CDR3 reads CASGEVYPYEQYV. CDR3 nucleotide sequence: TGTGCCAGCGGAGAGGTATATCCCTACGAGCAGTACGTC.

The V and J genes are TRBV7-8 and TRBJ2-5; 9 bases agree with TRBD1. The length of the CDR3 is 13 residues. Trimming took 5 bases from V and 5 from J; bases not matched to a gene: 3. Germline loops: CDR1 SGHVS, CDR2 FQNEAQ. CDR3 DNA sequence: TGTGCCAGCAGCCCAGGACAGGGGGAGACCCAGTACTTC. Amino acids: CASSPGQGETQYF.

CDR3 sequence: CASSILGSSTDTQYF. The CDR3 nucleotides are TGTGCCAGTAGTATACTTGGCAGTAGCACAGATACGCAGTATTTT. The chain joins TRBV19 to TRBJ2-3, with no clear D. The germline V gene encodes CDR1 LNHDA and CDR2 SQIVND (reference sequence). Trimming shortened V by 2 bases and J by 0 bases, and 9 bases separated the two germline ends. The length of the CDR3 is 15 residues.

This chain connects TRBV28 to TRBJ1-2; TRBD1 is a possible D gene (5 bases). The CDR3 loop spans 12 amino acids. The V end was cut by 6 bases, the J end by 7 bases, with 12 bases between. From germline, CDR1 is MDHEN and CDR2 SYDVKM. The DNA for the CDR3 is TGTGCCAGCAGAGGGGATGTACGTGGCTACACCTTC. Protein sequence: CASRGDVRGYTF.